The present TCR beta chain was sequenced within a study of T cells in Graves' hyperthyroidism and ophthalmopathy. V lost 4 bases and J lost 2; bases outside the gene matches: 12. Germline CDR1 and CDR2: GTSNPN and SVGIG (reference sequence). CDR3 length: 17 residues. TCR beta CDR3 regions were amplified from RNA. HTBI primers were employed in a first-round RT-PCR of the TCR CDR3. TCRdb passed the multiplex PCR reads through MiXCR, listing each CDR3 protein once. The data contain over 450,000 distinct CDR3 sequences, under 20% of them singletons. With duration under 3 months, ophthalmopathy was active: Clinical Activity Score at least 3, NOSPECS at least 4. In making diagnoses, clinical symptoms, serum thyroxine and TRAb, thyroid ultrasound and orbital computed tomography were all used. Fresh peripheral blood, 10 ml, was the source of the PBMCs. There are many counts of this clonotype.

The clonotype comes from a woman between 18 and 29 years old with Graves' ophthalmopathy. The material sequenced was blood. This chain links TRBV30 with TRBJ2-5, with 11 bases aligning to TRBD2. CDR3 DNA sequence: TGTGCCTGGAAAGGGCTAGCGGGAGGAACCAGACAAGAGACCCAGTACTTC. Translation: CAWKGLAGGTRQETQYF.